This T cell receptor (beta chain) was captured by sequencing in a study of blood T cell repertoires in COVID-19. Turning to the study itself: Nucleic acid was either cDNA or gDNA, and it came from T cells, B-cell-depleted T cells, or PBMCs.

J lost 1 base, V lost 6 bases, and 4 bases had no gene match. The CDR3 spans 14 residues. The germline gives CDR1 SNHLY, CDR2 FYNNEI. Generated by immunoSEQ multiplex PCR, the TCRdb table keeps only in-frame clones and is missing some. The table has roughly 160,000 clones, about 86% seen once. The genes are TRBV2 and TRBJ1-1; 8 bases agree with TRBD1. Material for sequencing was peripheral blood. This sequence was found in a middle-aged man with active or convalescent COVID-19. CDR3: CASRGTGENTEAFF. The CDR3 region has the DNA TGTGCCAGCAGGGGGACAGGCGAGAACACTGAAGCTTTCTTT. Full variable domain (missing parts from reference TRBV2 and TRBJ1-1): EPEVTQTPSHQVTQMGQEVILRCVPISNHLYFYWYRQILGQKVEFLVSFYNNEISEKSEIFDDQFSVERPDGSNFTLKIRSTKLEDSAMYFCASRGTGENTEAFFGQGTRLTVV.